A single sample is the source of the 25 T cell receptor beta chains below, sequenced in a study of spatial heterogeneity in lung cancer. MiXCR was run by TCRdb on the 5' RACE reads, yielding one entry per CDR3 protein. The profile shows 4,500 to 5,500 distinct CDR3 sequences, almost 35% of them singletons. Time point defined: sample taken at primary tumor resection. Material for sequencing was whole RNA from tumor, nontumor lung or frozen PBMC, left unsorted. The starting material was PBMCs, obtained at surgery. The receptors here all came from a female donor with early-stage non-small cell lung cancer.

This clonotype was detected a few times. As an off-target read in a library built for alpha chains, this beta chain has a frequency of little significance. The rearrangement uses TRBV5-1 and TRBJ2-2; 8 bases match TRBD1. Germline CDR1 SGHRS, CDR2 YFSETQ. With 3 bases clipped from V and 3 bases from J, the junction kept 10 bases outside the gene matches. The CDR3 contains 17 residues. Here the CDR3 DNA reads TGCGCCAGCAGCTCAAGGACCGGGACAGGTGACACCGGGGAGCTGTTTTTT. Amino acid sequence: CASSSRTGTGDTGELFF.

As concerns this clonotype: This beta chain represents an off-target read in a library built for alpha chains; its size is of limited meaning. In nucleotides, the CDR3 is TGCAGTGCCCCCCGATGGGACACCGGGGAGCTGTTTTTT. Its translation is CSAPRWDTGELFF. The V and J genes are TRBV20-1 and TRBJ2-2; no clear D gene. Germline assignment: CDR1 DFQATT and CDR2 SNEGSKA (reference sequence). This CDR3 comprises 13 residues. Trimming stripped 6 bases from V and 3 bases from J, with 11 bases between.

This clonotype was counted only a few times. With the library built for alpha chains, this beta chain is off target and its frequency is not meaningful. The J gene is TRBJ2-5, the V gene TRBV7-9; 8 bases line up with TRBD1. From germline, CDR1 is SEHNR and CDR2 FQNEAQ (reference sequence). V dropped 4 bases and J dropped 4; count of bases not matched to a gene: 8. The CDR3 spans 15 residues. CDR3 sequence reads: CASSSPGQVLETQYF. CDR3 nucleotide sequence: TGTGCCAGCAGCTCCCCGGGACAGGTGTTAGAGACCCAGTACTTC.

This clonotype is a singleton in its sample. This beta chain is a stray sequence in a library constructed for alpha chains; its clone size is not meaningful. The chain recombines TRBV2 with TRBJ1-1; no clear D. Per germline, CDR1 SNHLY and CDR2 FYNNEI. CDR3 size: 15 residues. Trimming stripped 4 bases from V and 1 base from J, with 13 bases between. Written as DNA, the CDR3 is TGTGCCAGCAGTGCAACAGATCTACAGAACACTGAAGCTTTCTTT. Amino acid sequence: CASSATDLQNTEAFF. The full variable domain, completed using reference TRBV2 and TRBJ1-1, is EPEVTQTPSHQVTQMGQEVILRCVPISNHLYFYWYRQILGQKVEFLVSFYNNEISEKSEIFDDQFSVERPDGSNFTLKIRSTKLEDSAMYFCASSATDLQNTEAFFGQGTRLTVV.

Worth noting for this clonotype: In a library made to pick up alpha chains, this beta chain is a stray read with a size that means little. The chain links TRBV7-2 to TRBJ2-1; D is unclear. The CDR3 runs to 13 residues. Trimming took 3 bases from V and 3 from J, leaving 6 bases between them. Germline loops: CDR1 SGHTA, CDR2 FQGNSA. CDR3: CASSFEYYNEQFF. CDR3 sequence (DNA): TGTGCCAGCAGCTTTGAGTACTACAATGAGCAGTTCTTC.

By sample fraction, this clonotype is medium-sized (0.01 to 0.1%). Because the library targeted alpha chains, this beta chain is an off-target read whose size means little. V is TRBV29-1 and J is TRBJ2-6; D is unclear. The CDR3 sequence is 13 residues long. The germline gives CDR1 SQVTM, CDR2 ANQGSEA. The V end was cut by 7 bases, the J end by 1 base, with 8 bases between. CDR3 amino acids: CSASASGANVLTF. CDR3 DNA sequence: TGCAGCGCTTCCGCGTCTGGGGCCAACGTCCTGACTTTC.

In the case of this clonotype: Being off target in a library aimed at alpha chains, this beta chain has a size of little meaning. The gene calls are TRBV29-1 and TRBJ2-7; TRBD1 matches 11 bases. This CDR3 region has 14 residues. J gave up 3 bases and V 1 base, and 2 bases lay outside the gene matches. Germline V gene lookup returns CDR1 SQVTM and CDR2 ANQGSEA. The CDR3 reads CSVEAGTGGYEQYF. DNA of the CDR3: TGCAGCGTTGAAGCCGGGACAGGGGGCTACGAGCAGTACTTC.

Only a few counts were recorded for this clonotype. This beta chain appears as a stray read in a library generated for alpha chains; its size is not informative. This sequence joins TRBV18 and TRBJ2-3; TRBD1 might be the D (5 bases). The germline gives CDR1 KGHSH, CDR2 LQKENI. The CDR3 has 13 residues. With 5 bases removed from V and 3 bases from J, the gap between germline ends came to 9 bases. The CDR3 DNA reads as TGTGCCAGCTCAAGCCGACAGACAGATACGCAGTATTTT. Its translation is CASSSRQTDTQYF. Supplemented by reference TRBV18 and TRBJ2-3, the full variable domain reads NAGVMQNPRHLVRRRGQEARLRCSPMKGHSHVYWYRQLPEEGLKFMVYLQKENIIDESGMPKERFSAEFPKEGPSILRIQQVVRGDSAAYFCASSSRQTDTQYFGPGTRLTVL.

Note on this clonotype: A library prepared for alpha chains yielded this beta chain as an off-target read; its size is of little meaning. The chain carries TRBV29-1 and TRBJ2-7; 7 bases align to TRBD1. The V gene's germline CDR1 is SQVTM and CDR2 ANQGSEA. The V gene end was trimmed by 4 bases and the J gene end by 3 bases; junction bases not matched to a gene: 0. This CDR3 is 11 amino acids long. The CDR3 reads CSVGDSYEQYF. The CDR3 bases are TGCAGCGTTGGGGACAGCTACGAGCAGTACTTC.

Regarding this clonotype: This beta chain is off target for a library built for alpha chains, so its abundance means little. The chain employs TRBV7-6 and TRBJ2-4; D is possibly TRBD2 (7 bases). Trimming cost V 0 bases and J 7 bases, with 19 bases left between them. This CDR3 is 17 amino acids long. The germline CDR1 and CDR2 sequences are SGHVS and FNYEAQ. As DNA, the CDR3 is TGTGCCAGCAGCTTAGCGGTTGTGCGGGGGACACTGAACATTCAGTACTTC. Protein sequence: CASSLAVVRGTLNIQYF.

Remarks on this clonotype: Little can be read into the size of this beta chain, an off-target read in a library designed for alpha chains. The gene calls are TRBV20-1 and TRBJ2-3; 12 positions match TRBD2. The V segment lost 5 bases and the J segment 4 bases; nucleotides outside the gene matches: 4. The CDR3 has 14 amino acids. CDR1 and CDR2 (germline): DFQATT, SNEGSKA (reference sequence). The CDR3 loop reads CSAWTSGAADTQYF. DNA of the CDR3: TGCAGTGCTTGGACTAGCGGGGCTGCAGATACGCAGTATTTT.

To note about this clonotype: Found in a library prepared for alpha chains, this beta chain is an off-target read, and its abundance has little meaning. The rearrangement links TRBV5-1 to TRBJ2-1, with TRBD2 identical over 14 bases. The CDR3 contains 17 residues. Germline trimming cut 4 bases from V and 2 bases from J; bases unmatched to any gene: 5. CDR1 and CDR2 (germline): SGHRS, YFSETQ. The CDR3 bases are TGCGCCAGCAGCCCGGGACTAGCGGGGGCGGCCTACAATGAGCAGTTCTTC. The encoded protein is CASSPGLAGAAYNEQFF.

Worth noting for this clonotype: This beta chain lies outside the target of a library built for alpha chains; its clone size means little. The rearrangement joins TRBV6-2 or TRBV6-3 to TRBJ2-1; D call uncertain. Trimming pared 6 bases from V and 6 bases from J, leaving 12 bases between. CDR1 MNHEY and CDR2 SVGEGT come from the germline V gene. This CDR3 has 13 amino acids. CDR3 nucleotide sequence: TGTGCCAGCAGAGCCGTGGTTCCCAATGAGCAGTTCTTC. It encodes CASRAVVPNEQFF.

This clonotype was seen just once. This beta chain came through as a stray read in a library set up for alpha chains, and its size says little. The chain joins TRBV28 to TRBJ2-2; 7 bases line up with TRBD2. The germline V gene encodes CDR1 MDHEN and CDR2 SYDVKM. CDR3 length equals 15 residues. The trim removed 11 bases at V and 0 bases at J, leaving 9 bases unmatched. The chain's CDR3 is CACGPSGTNTGELFF. The CDR3 nucleotides are TGTGCCTGTGGACCTAGCGGAACGAACACCGGGGAGCTGTTTTTT. The whole variable domain, filled in from reference TRBV28 and TRBJ2-2, reads DVKVTQSSRYLVKRTGEKVFLECVQDMDHENMFWYRQDPGLGLRLIYFSYDVKMKEKGDIPEGYSVSREKKERFSLILESASTNQTSMYLCACGPSGTNTGELFFGEGSRLTVL.

This clonotype appeared a few times. Since the library was made to target alpha chains, this beta chain is a stray read and its abundance is not meaningful. DNA of the CDR3: TGTGCCAGCAGTACCCTTTGGGCCGGGGAGCTGTTTTTT. The encoded protein is CASSTLWAGELFF. The rearrangement uses TRBV7-9 and TRBJ2-2, with no clear D. Trimming stripped 6 bases from V and 6 bases from J, with 11 bases between. Per germline, CDR1 SEHNR and CDR2 FQNEAQ (reference sequence). There are 13 residues in the CDR3.

This clonotype was counted once. A library prepared for alpha chains yielded this beta chain as an off-target read; its size is of little meaning. V usage is TRBV29-1 and J usage is TRBJ2-5, with D uncertain. V lost 1 base to trimming and J lost 7 bases, with 10 bases between them. CDR3 length equals 12 residues. The germline V gene has CDR1 SQVTM and CDR2 ANQGSEA. The DNA for the CDR3 is TGCAGCGTTGAAGGTACCCAGACGACCCAGTACTTC. This translates into CSVEGTQTTQYF.

This clonotype was seen a few times. This beta chain lies outside the target of a library built for alpha chains; its clone size means little. V is TRBV3-1 and J is TRBJ2-5; D gene ambiguous. V gave up 4 bases and J gave up 5 bases, with 11 bases separating them. CDR3 length: 13 residues. Looked up from germline, CDR1 is LGHDT and CDR2 is YNNKEL (reference sequence). CDR3 sequence: CASSLAAAETQYF. The CDR3 DNA reads as TGTGCCAGCAGCCTAGCCGCCGCTGAGACCCAGTACTTC.

As for this clonotype: In a library made to pick up alpha chains, this beta chain is a stray read with a size that means little. The chain uses TRBV12-3 or TRBV12-4 and TRBJ2-1, with unresolved D. V was pared by 4 bases and J by 0 bases, with 10 bases between. This CDR3 has 15 residues. This CDR3 reads CASSSGRSSYNEQFF. In DNA, the CDR3 is TGTGCCAGCAGTTCCGGACGGAGCTCCTACAATGAGCAGTTCTTC.

This clonotype ranks as large. Since the library was made to target alpha chains, this beta chain is a stray read and its abundance is not meaningful. The chain carries TRBV6-6 and TRBJ2-2, with 10 bases lining up with TRBD1. CDR1 MNHNY and CDR2 SVGAGI come from the germline V gene (reference sequence). Trimming removed 3 bases from V and 4 bases from J; junction bases left unmatched: 2. The CDR3 totals 15 residues. The CDR3 DNA sequence: TGTGCCAGCAGTTATAGGGACAGGGGCACCGGGGAGCTGTTTTTT. Translation: CASSYRDRGTGELFF.

Points on this clonotype: The library was prepared for alpha chains; this beta chain is a stray read, so its frequency means little. This rearrangement joins TRBV12-3 or TRBV12-4 to TRBJ2-5; weak D call: TRBD2 (6 bases). The CDR3 consists of 14 residues. The V end was cut by 5 bases, the J end by 4 bases, with 14 bases between. CDR3 loop: CASSPGLRGETQYF. The CDR3 region has the DNA TGTGCCAGCAGTCCGGGACTCCGCGGAGAGACCCAGTACTTC.

Remarks on this clonotype: Within a library made for alpha chains, this beta chain is off target, and its count is uninformative. This chain joins TRBV9 and TRBJ2-3; TRBD2 might be the D (6 bases). Germline V lookup: CDR1 SGDLS, CDR2 YYNGEE. The ends were cut back, 4 bases at V and 2 bases at J, with 11 bases in the middle. The CDR3 is 14 residues long. The CDR3 nucleotides are TGTGCCAGCAGCACCAGCGGGTTCACAGATACGCAGTATTTT. This sequence encodes CASSTSGFTDTQYF. Based on the CDR3 plus reference TRBV9 and TRBJ2-3, the full variable domain is DSGVTQTPKHLITATGQRVTLRCSPRSGDLSVYWYQQSLDQGLQFLIQYYNGEERAKGNILERFSAQQFPDLHSELNLSSLELGDSALYFCASSTSGFTDTQYFGPGTRLTVL.

This clonotype was recorded a few times. A library made for alpha chains picked up this beta chain off target, so its size means little. The V and J genes are TRBV29-1 and TRBJ2-2; TRBD1 aligns across 8 bases. Germline loops: CDR1 SQVTM, CDR2 ANQGSEA. CDR3 size: 13 residues. V lost 6 bases to trimming and J lost 5 bases; unmatched junction nucleotides: 5. The CDR3 loop is CSVQGALTGELFF. The CDR3 coding sequence is TGCAGCGTGCAGGGGGCTCTAACCGGGGAGCTGTTTTTT.

Remarks on this clonotype: The library was built for alpha chains, so this beta chain is an off-target read and its size means little. The V gene is TRBV28, the J gene TRBJ1-1, with 7 bases identical to TRBD1. The V and J ends lost 6 bases and 7 bases, in that order; junction bases with no gene match: 8. The CDR3 loop spans 13 amino acids. The germline gives CDR1 MDHEN, CDR2 SYDVKM. CDR3 loop: CASSNIRGNEAFF. The CDR3 DNA reads TGTGCCAGCAGCAACATCAGGGGGAATGAAGCTTTCTTT.

Note on this clonotype: This beta chain turned up in a library designed for alpha chains; as an off-target read, its abundance says little. The chain is built from TRBV4-1 and TRBJ2-5; D tentatively reads TRBD1 or TRBD2 (5 bases each). CDR1 is MGHRA, CDR2 YSYEKL, per germline. CDR3 length equals 15 residues. With 1 base removed from V and 7 bases from J, the gap between germline ends came to 16 bases. The CDR3 sequence: CASSQVQSWDATQYF. CDR3 in DNA: TGCGCCAGCAGCCAAGTCCAATCGTGGGACGCGACCCAGTACTTC.

About this clonotype itself: This beta chain is a stray sequence in a library constructed for alpha chains; its clone size is not meaningful. In DNA, the CDR3 is TGCAGCGTTGAGGGCGGGAATAGCGGGACCCAAGAGACCCAGTACTTC. This codes for CSVEGGNSGTQETQYF. This chain uses TRBV29-1 with TRBJ2-5; 8 nucleotides align to TRBD2. CDR3 length equals 16 residues. V trimming: 3 bases; J trimming: 1 base; junction bases outside the gene matches: 10. The germline V gene encodes CDR1 SQVTM and CDR2 ANQGSEA.